A single sample is the source of the 16 T cell receptor beta chains below, sequenced in a study of vaccination effects on CD4 cells after COVID-19. Repertoires were generated with immunoSEQ multiplex PCR, while TCRdb's copy carries only in-frame clones and drops some. Of about 14,000 clones in the sample, approximately 82% were seen once. These receptors' antigens are unknown. With the ViraFEST assay, the study expanded antigen-specific CD4+ T cells using viral peptide pools, then sequenced them. Once cultured for roughly 10 days, the cells underwent separation to obtain CD4+ T cells. This specimen consisted of CD4+ T cells from PBMCs cultured with HCoV-229E spike peptides, obtained before COVID-19 vaccination. Receptor source: a human donor who received a COVID-19 vaccine.

Only a few counts were recorded for this clone. V gene TRBV27 combines with J gene TRBJ2-7; 13 bases map to TRBD2. The CDR3 sequence is 15 residues long. J was trimmed by 6 bases and V by 7 bases; bases with no gene match: 9. CDR1 and CDR2 (germline): MNHEY, SMNVEV (reference sequence). The CDR3 protein is CASTPGTSGMREQYF. The DNA for the CDR3 is TGTGCCAGCACCCCTGGGACTAGCGGGATGCGCGAGCAGTACTTC.

This clone was seen only a few times. This sequence joins TRBV7-9 and TRBJ2-3, with D unresolved. This CDR3 contains 11 residues. Trimming stripped 5 bases from V and 2 bases from J, with 2 bases between. Germline V lookup: CDR1 SEHNR, CDR2 FQNEAQ (reference sequence). This CDR3 reads CASSLTDTQYF. In DNA, the CDR3 is TGTGCCAGCAGCCTCACAGATACGCAGTATTTT.

The chain couples TRBV7-8 to TRBJ2-3; a possible D gene is TRBD2 (5 bases). Germline-derived CDR1 and CDR2 are SGHVS and FQNEAQ. V gave up 1 base and J gave up 0 bases, with 8 bases separating them. The CDR3 totals 15 residues. Written as DNA, the CDR3 is TGTGCCAGCAGCTTAGAGGACTTTAGCACAGATACGCAGTATTTT. Protein: CASSLEDFSTDTQYF.

The V gene is TRBV6-6, the J gene TRBJ1-1; possible D gene TRBD1, 5 bases. Deletions cut 2 bases from V and 7 bases from J, with 11 bases between. CDR1 MNHNY and CDR2 SVGAGI come from the germline V gene (reference sequence). This CDR3 spans 13 amino acids. This CDR3 reads CASSYGRDFEAFF. In DNA form, the CDR3 reads TGTGCCAGCAGTTACGGCCGGGACTTTGAAGCTTTCTTT.

This rearrangement joins TRBV15 to TRBJ1-4; D remains ambiguous. Germline V CDR1 and CDR2: LNHNV, YYDKDF (reference sequence). The CDR3 loop spans 16 amino acids. V shed 0 bases and J shed 8 bases, with 16 bases lying between them. The CDR3 loop reads CATSRDPVSWAEKLFF. The CDR3, as DNA: TGTGCCACCAGCAGAGATCCCGTTAGTTGGGCGGAAAAACTGTTTTTT.

V and J are TRBV3-1 (or the pseudogene TRBV3-2) and TRBJ1-2; unclear D gene. The V end lost 7 bases, the J end lost 6 bases, and 15 bases lay between the germline ends. This CDR3 is built from 13 residues. Germline lookup yields CDR1 LGHDT and CDR2 YNNKEL (reference sequence). DNA for the CDR3: TGTGCCAGCACCTCCGGCGGAGTGGATGGCTACACCTTC. It encodes CASTSGGVDGYTF.

CDR3: CASSLEWTVGTEAFF. The CDR3 nucleotides read TGCGCCAGCAGCTTGGAGTGGACAGTGGGAACTGAAGCTTTCTTT. The chain recombines TRBV5-1 with TRBJ1-1; D possibly corresponds to TRBD1 (6 bases). Trimming shortened V by 0 bases and J by 5 bases, and 14 bases separated the two germline ends. This CDR3 has 15 residues. The germline gives CDR1 SGHRS, CDR2 YFSETQ.

The chain links TRBV7-9 to TRBJ2-5; D not certain. From germline, CDR1 is SEHNR and CDR2 FQNEAQ (reference sequence). V was trimmed by 1 base and J by 4 bases, leaving 7 bases between them. CDR3 length equals 13 residues. The CDR3 protein is CASSLDERETQYF. CDR3 DNA: TGTGCCAGCAGCTTAGACGAGAGAGAGACCCAGTACTTC.

This clone was seen just once. CDR3 sequence: CASSLRGQREQFF. The CDR3 DNA reads as TGTGCCAGCAGTTTAAGGGGACAGAGGGAGCAGTTCTTC. The rearrangement joins TRBV27 to TRBJ2-1, with 7 bases aligning to TRBD1. The germline gives CDR1 MNHEY, CDR2 SMNVEV (reference sequence). The CDR3 length is 13 residues. Trimming removed 2 bases from V and 10 bases from J; junction bases left unmatched: 5.

The rearrangement joins TRBV5-4 to TRBJ2-1, with 10 positions matching TRBD2. CDR3 length equals 15 residues. After removal of 4 bases from V and 2 bases from J, the junction contained 3 bases not matched to a gene. Germline CDR1 SGHNT, CDR2 YYREEE (reference sequence). This chain's CDR3 is CASSLAGATYNEQFF. The CDR3 DNA reads TGTGCCAGCAGCCTAGCGGGGGCCACCTACAATGAGCAGTTCTTC.

This clone is categorized as medium-sized. The identical CDR3 is also encoded by other nucleotide sequences in the sample. The J gene is TRBJ2-5, the V gene TRBV29-1, with D possibly being TRBD1 (6 bases). This CDR3 region has 12 residues. Germline loops: CDR1 SQVTM, CDR2 ANQGSEA. V was pared by 4 bases and J by 2 bases, with 8 bases between. CDR3 bases: TGCAGCGTTGCGAGGGGGCAAGAGACCCAGTACTTC. This translates into CSVARGQETQYF.

The genes are TRBV7-2 and TRBJ1-5; 7 nucleotides match TRBD1. The CDR3 totals 15 residues. V lost 0 bases to trimming and J lost 7 bases; unmatched junction nucleotides: 6. Germline CDR1 and CDR2: SGHTA and FQGNSA. CDR3 protein: CASSLAPRGLQPQHF. For the CDR3, the DNA is TGTGCCAGCAGCTTAGCGCCGAGGGGGCTACAGCCCCAGCATTTT.

V and J are TRBV5-1 and TRBJ2-7; 11 bases are shared with TRBD2. The junction had 16 bases not matched to a gene; V was cut back by 4 bases and J by 4 bases. The CDR3 is made up of 18 amino acids. Germline-derived CDR1 and CDR2 are SGHRS and YFSETQ. CDR3: CASSGPGLAEKTGYEQYF. CDR3 DNA: TGCGCCAGCAGCGGTCCGGGACTAGCGGAGAAGACTGGGTACGAGCAGTACTTC.

This clone was counted between two and nine times. The rearrangement uses TRBV3-1 (or the pseudogene TRBV3-2) and TRBJ2-7; D is undetermined. The V and J ends lost 0 bases and 2 bases respectively, with 2 bases between them. This CDR3 spans 12 amino acids. Germline values: CDR1 LGHDT, CDR2 YNNKEL (reference sequence). The CDR3 DNA reads as TGTGCCAGCAGCCAAGATCCCTACGAGCAGTACTTC. Amino acid sequence: CASSQDPYEQYF.

J is TRBJ1-2 and V is TRBV25-1; no definite D call. The CDR3 length is 13 residues. The germline gives CDR1 MGHDK, CDR2 SYGVNS. Trimming stripped 4 bases from V and 6 bases from J, with 12 bases between. The CDR3 spells CASSGAGPHGYTF. The CDR3 DNA follows: TGTGCCAGCAGTGGGGCAGGTCCTCATGGCTACACCTTC.

This clone was observed a few times. This chain links TRBV5-1 with TRBJ1-3; D not resolved. The V and J ends lost 5 bases and 1 base respectively, with 13 bases between them. The length of the CDR3 is 15 residues. The germline CDR1 and CDR2 sequences are SGHRS and YFSETQ. The CDR3 DNA reads TGCGCCAGCAGTCCCCAGTTCCTTTCTGGAAACACCATATATTTT. Translation gives CASSPQFLSGNTIYF.